Sequencing of this T cell receptor beta chain was carried out in a study of blood T cell repertoires in COVID-19. Turning to the study itself: There were acute and convalescent COVID-19 samples, and they came from the United States, Italy and Spain. PBMCs, B-cell-depleted T cells, or T cells provided the cDNA or gDNA that made up the material.

This clone was picked up one time. Per the original methods: Quantification of nucleated cells was approximated via reference gene primer amplification. TCRdb's copy holds only in-frame clones and misses some; the assay was immunoSEQ multiplex PCR. Clone size and the V and J calls come from that table; the DNA yielded D and trimming. The sample yields fewer than 200,000 clones, over 85% seen once. Germline V gene data show CDR1 as GTSNPN and CDR2 as SVGIG (reference sequence). Trimming took 3 bases from V and 0 from J; bases not matched to a gene: 5. This CDR3 has 14 residues. The chain combines TRBV30 with TRBJ2-7; 7 bases match TRBD2. The sample was peripheral blood. This receptor was identified in a woman in her fifties or sixties with acute or convalescent COVID-19. The CDR3 is CAWSAGRRSYEQYF. The CDR3 DNA is TGTGCCTGGAGCGCCGGGAGGCGCTCCTACGAGCAGTACTTC.